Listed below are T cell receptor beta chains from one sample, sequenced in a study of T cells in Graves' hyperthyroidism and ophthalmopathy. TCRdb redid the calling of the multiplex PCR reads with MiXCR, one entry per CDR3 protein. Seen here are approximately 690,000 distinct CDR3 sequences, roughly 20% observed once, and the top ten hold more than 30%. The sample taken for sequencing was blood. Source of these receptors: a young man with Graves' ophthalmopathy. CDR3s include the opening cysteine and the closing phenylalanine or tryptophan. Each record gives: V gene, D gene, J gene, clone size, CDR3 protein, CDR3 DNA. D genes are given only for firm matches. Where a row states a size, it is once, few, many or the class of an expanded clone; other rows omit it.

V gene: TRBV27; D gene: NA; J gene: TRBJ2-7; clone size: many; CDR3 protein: CASKRGSSYEQYF; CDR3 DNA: TGTGCCAGCAAGCGTGGGAGCTCCTACGAGCAGTACTTC
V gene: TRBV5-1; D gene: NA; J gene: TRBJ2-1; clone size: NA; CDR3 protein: CASSAQTTNEQFF; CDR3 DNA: TGTGCCAGCAGCGCACAGACGACCAATGAGCAGTTCTTC
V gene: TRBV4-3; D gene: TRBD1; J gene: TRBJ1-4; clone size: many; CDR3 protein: CASSQGQGEKLFF; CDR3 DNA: TGCGCCAGCAGCCAGGGACAGGGTGAAAAACTGTTTTTT
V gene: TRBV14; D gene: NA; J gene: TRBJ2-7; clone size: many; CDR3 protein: CASSQDRVSIYF; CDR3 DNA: TGTGCCAGCAGCCAAGATCGTGTTAGTATTTACTTC
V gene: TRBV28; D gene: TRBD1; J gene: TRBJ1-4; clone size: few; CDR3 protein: CASSLKVSGTENEKLFF; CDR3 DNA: TGTGCCAGCAGTTTAAAAGTGAGCGGGACAGAAAATGAAAAACTGTTTTTT
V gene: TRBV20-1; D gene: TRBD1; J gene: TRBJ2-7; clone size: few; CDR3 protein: CSARTGGNYEQYF; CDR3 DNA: TGCAGTGCTAGAACAGGGGGGAACTACGAGCAGTACTTC
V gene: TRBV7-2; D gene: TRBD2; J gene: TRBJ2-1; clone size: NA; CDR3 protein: CASSLASGSVGEQFF; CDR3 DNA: TGTGCCAGCAGCTTAGCTAGCGGGAGTGTGGGTGAGCAGTTCTTC
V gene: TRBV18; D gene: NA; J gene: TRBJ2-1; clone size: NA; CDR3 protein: CASSPLGTGNEQFF; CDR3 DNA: TGTGCCAGCTCACCACTCGGAACAGGGAACGAGCAGTTCTTC
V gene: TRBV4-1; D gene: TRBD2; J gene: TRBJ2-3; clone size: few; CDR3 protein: CASSQDFAGGRGTDTQYF; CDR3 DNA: TGCGCCAGCAGCCAAGATTTCGCGGGAGGGCGCGGCACAGATACGCAGTATTTT
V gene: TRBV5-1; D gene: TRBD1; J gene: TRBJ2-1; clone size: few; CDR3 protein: CASSHIPGTGRGNEQFF; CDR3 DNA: TGCGCCAGCAGTCACATCCCCGGGACAGGGAGGGGGAATGAGCAGTTCTTC
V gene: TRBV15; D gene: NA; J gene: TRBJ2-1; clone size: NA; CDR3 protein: CATSRERNEQFF; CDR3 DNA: TGTGCCACCAGCAGAGAACGGAATGAGCAGTTCTTC
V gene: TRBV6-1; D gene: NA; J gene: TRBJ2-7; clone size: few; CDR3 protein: CASSEASEGYEQYF; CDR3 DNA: TGTGCCAGCAGTGAAGCGTCCGAAGGCTACGAGCAGTACTTC